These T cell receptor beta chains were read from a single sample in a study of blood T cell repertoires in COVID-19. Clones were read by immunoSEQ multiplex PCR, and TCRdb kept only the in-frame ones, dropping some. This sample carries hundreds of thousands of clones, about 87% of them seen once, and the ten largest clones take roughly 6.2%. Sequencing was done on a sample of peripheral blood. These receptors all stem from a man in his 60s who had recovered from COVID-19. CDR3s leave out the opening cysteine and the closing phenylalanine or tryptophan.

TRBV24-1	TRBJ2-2	ATTLGGQGVTGELF
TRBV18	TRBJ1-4	ASSAIPGNEKLF
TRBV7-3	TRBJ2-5	ASSRGQGSETQY
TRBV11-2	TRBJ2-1	ASSSSRGGQF
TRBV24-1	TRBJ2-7	ATSRAGASYEQY
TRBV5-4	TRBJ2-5	ASSSTGYRQETQY
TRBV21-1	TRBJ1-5	ASSKRGYRGIGNQPQH
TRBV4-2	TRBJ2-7	ASSNSGSTYEQY
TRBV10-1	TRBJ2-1	ASSSGRANLNEQF
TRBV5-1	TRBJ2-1	ASRPGLADYNEQF
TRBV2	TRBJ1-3	ASRTDSMIMGNTIY
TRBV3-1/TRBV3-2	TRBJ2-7	ASSQGIGGQGNHEQY
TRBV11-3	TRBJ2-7	ASSFGGSDYEQY
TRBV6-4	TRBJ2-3	ASSDSGIGLAGITDTQY
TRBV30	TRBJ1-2	AWRVQGGDGGYT
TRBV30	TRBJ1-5	AWSVVSGGLVY
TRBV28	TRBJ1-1	ASSYDISNTEAF
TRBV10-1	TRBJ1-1	ASSRATNTEAF
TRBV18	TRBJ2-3	ASSPSQGSTDTQY
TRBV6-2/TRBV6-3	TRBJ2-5	ASSSGGTGSETQY
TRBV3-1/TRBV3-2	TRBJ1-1	ASSAVNTEAF
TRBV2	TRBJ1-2	ASRSIGYT
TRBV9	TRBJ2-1	ASSVVVGGNEQF
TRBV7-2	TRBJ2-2	ASSLAFGWELF
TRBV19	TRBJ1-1	ASSIKRGGQGRGEAF
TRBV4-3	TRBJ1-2	ASSQDWDRAAGYT
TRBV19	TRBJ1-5	ASSGGQPQH
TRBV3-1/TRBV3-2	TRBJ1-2	ASSQEGPYGYT
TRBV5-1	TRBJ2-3	ASSPPAGGPDTQY
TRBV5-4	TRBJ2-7	ASSLGGQNGYEQY
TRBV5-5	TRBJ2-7	ASSSSPDRAYEQY
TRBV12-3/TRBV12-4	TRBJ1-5	ASSWEDQPQH
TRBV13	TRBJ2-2	ASSRRSLAGHTGELF
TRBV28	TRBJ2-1	ASSSPTPPTSGEGSSYNEQF
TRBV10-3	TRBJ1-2	AISGQPRYGYT